This T cell receptor (beta chain) was found in a study of PD-1 blockade in classical Hodgkin lymphoma. Study results and caveats: Partial responders and progressors had significantly lower baseline TCR diversity. Reported findings placed baseline TCR diversity lower in newly diagnosed patients (compared with healthy donors).

A remark on this clone: Its antigen is still unknown.

There was relapse after autologous stem cell transplantation in every patient, and there was variation in brentuximab vedotin exposure. Complete response, partial response or progressive disease was each patient's best response. CDR3 length: 14 amino acids. V lost 3 bases and J lost 3; bases outside the gene matches: 3. Germline CDR1 SGHTA, CDR2 FQGNSA. Profiling relied on immunoSEQ multiplex PCR, and the TCRdb table lists in-frame clones only, not all of them. The sample includes about 24,000 clones, 70% to 80% of them seen just once. The chain carries TRBV7-2 and TRBJ2-7; 9 bases line up with TRBD2. Sequences were derived from peripheral blood mononuclear cells (PBMCs), sampled at baseline. The TCR originated in a human donor with classical Hodgkin lymphoma. The CDR3 protein is CASSFRGGDYEQYF. In nucleotides, the CDR3 is TGTGCCAGCAGCTTTCGCGGGGGGGACTACGAGCAGTACTTC.